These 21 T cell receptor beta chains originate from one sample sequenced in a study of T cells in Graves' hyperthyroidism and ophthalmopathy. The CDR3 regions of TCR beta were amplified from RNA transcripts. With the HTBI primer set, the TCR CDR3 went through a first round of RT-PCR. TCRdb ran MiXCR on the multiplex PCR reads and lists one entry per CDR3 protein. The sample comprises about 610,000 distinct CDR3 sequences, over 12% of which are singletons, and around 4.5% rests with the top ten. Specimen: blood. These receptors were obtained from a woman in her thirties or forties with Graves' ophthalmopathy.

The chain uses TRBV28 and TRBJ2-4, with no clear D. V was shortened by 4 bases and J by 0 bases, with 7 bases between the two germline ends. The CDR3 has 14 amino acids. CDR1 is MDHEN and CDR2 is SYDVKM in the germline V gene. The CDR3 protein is CASSYQKAKNIQYF. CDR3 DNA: TGTGCCAGCAGTTACCAGAAAGCCAAAAACATTCAGTACTTC.

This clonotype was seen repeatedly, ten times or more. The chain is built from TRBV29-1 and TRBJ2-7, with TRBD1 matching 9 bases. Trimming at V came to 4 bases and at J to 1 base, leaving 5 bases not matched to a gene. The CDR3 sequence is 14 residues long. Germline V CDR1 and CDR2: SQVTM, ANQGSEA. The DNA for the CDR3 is TGCAGCGTTGTAAGGGACAGGGTATCCTACGAGCAGTACTTC. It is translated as CSVVRDRVSYEQYF.

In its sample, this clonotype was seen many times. The CDR3 here is CASSLLGSEQYF. The CDR3 nucleotides read TGTGCCAGCAGCTTATTGGGTTCCGAGCAGTACTTC. The chain joins TRBV7-2 to TRBJ2-7; D uncertain. The CDR3 totals 12 residues. Germline V CDR1 and CDR2: SGHTA, FQGNSA. The V end lost 2 bases, the J end lost 6 bases, and 8 bases lay between the germline ends.

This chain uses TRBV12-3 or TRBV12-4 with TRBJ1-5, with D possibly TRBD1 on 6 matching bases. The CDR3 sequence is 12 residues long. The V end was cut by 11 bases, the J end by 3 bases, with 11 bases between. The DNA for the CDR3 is TGTGCCGTGCAGGGGTCCAATCAGCCCCAGCATTTT. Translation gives CAVQGSNQPQHF.

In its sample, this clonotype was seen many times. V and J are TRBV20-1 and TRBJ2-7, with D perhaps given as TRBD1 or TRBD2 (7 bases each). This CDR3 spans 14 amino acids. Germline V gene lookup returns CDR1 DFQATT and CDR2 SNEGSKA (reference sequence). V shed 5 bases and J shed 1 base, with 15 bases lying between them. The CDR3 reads CSARGRGGSYEQYF. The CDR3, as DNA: TGCAGTGCTCGGGGCAGGGGGGGGTCCTACGAGCAGTACTTC.

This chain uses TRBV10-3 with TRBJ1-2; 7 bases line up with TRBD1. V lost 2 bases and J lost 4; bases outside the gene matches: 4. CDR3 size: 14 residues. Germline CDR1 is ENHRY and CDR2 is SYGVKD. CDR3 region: CAISETGVGYGYTF. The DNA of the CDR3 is TGTGCCATCAGTGAGACAGGGGTCGGCTATGGCTACACCTTC.

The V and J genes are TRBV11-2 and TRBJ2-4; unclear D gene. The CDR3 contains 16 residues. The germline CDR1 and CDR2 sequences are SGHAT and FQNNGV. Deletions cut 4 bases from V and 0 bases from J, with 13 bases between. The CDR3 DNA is TGTGCCAGCAGCTCCGCCATCGGGCTAGCCAAAAACATTCAGTACTTC. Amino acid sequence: CASSSAIGLAKNIQYF. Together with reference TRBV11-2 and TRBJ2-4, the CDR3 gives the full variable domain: EAGVAQSPRYKIIEKRQSVAFWCNPISGHATLYWYQQILGQGPKLLIQFQNNGVVDDSQLPKDRFSAERLKGVDSTLKIQPAKLEDSAVYLCASSSAIGLAKNIQYFGAGTRLSVL.

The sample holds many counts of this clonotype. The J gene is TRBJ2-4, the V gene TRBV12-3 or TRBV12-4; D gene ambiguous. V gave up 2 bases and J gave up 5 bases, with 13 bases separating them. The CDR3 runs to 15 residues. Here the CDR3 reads CASSLTRSRQNIQYF. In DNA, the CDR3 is TGTGCCAGCAGTTTAACGAGGAGCAGGCAAAACATTCAGTACTTC.

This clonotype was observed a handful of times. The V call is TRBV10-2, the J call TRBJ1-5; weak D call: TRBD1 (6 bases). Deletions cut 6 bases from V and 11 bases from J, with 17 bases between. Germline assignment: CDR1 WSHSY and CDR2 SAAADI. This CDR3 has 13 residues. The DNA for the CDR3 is TGCGCCAGCAGGGACAAGACAGGCCCGGCCCAGCATTTT. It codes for CASRDKTGPAQHF.

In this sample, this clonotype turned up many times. CDR3 region: CASSEGLMYGYTF. The CDR3 nucleotides read TGCGCCAGCAGCGAAGGACTAATGTATGGCTACACCTTC. The V call is TRBV4-1, the J call TRBJ1-2, with D unresolved. CDR1 MGHRA and CDR2 YSYEKL come from the germline V gene. The germline V and J ends were trimmed by 5 bases and 5 bases, with 12 bases remaining between them. The CDR3 consists of 13 residues.

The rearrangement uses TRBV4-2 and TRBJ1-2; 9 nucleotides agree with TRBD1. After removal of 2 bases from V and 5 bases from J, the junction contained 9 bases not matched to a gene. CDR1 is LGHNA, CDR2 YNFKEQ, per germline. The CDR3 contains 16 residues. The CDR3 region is CASSQTSWDRAYGYTF. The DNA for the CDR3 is TGTGCCAGCAGCCAAACCAGCTGGGACAGGGCATATGGCTACACCTTC.

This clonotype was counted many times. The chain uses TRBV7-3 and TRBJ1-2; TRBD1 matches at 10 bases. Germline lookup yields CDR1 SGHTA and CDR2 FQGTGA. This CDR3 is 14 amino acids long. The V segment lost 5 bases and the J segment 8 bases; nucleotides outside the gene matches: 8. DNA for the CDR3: TGTGCCAGCAGCCAGGGACAGGGGAGGGGAGGCTACACCTTC. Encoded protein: CASSQGQGRGGYTF.

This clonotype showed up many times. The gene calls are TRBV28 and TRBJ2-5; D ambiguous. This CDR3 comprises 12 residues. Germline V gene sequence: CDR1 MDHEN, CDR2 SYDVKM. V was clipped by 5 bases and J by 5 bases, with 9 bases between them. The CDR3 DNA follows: TGTGCCAGCAGTAGTCAATCTGAGACCCAGTACTTC. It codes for CASSSQSETQYF.

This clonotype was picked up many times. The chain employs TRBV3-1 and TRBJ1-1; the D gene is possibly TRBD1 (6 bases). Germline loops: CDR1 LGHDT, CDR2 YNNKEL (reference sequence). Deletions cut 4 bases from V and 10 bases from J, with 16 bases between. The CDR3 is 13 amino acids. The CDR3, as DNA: TGTGCCAGCAGCCCCGCCTCACAGGGTCGAGCTTTCTTT. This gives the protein CASSPASQGRAFF.

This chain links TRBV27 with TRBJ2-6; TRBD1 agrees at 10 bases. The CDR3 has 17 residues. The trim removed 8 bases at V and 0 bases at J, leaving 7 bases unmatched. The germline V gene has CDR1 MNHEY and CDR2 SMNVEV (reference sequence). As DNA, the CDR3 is TGTGCCAGCGGTATGACAGGGGGCGTCTCTGGGGCCAACGTCCTGACTTTC. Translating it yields CASGMTGGVSGANVLTF. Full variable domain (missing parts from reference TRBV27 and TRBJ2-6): EAQVTQNPRYLITVTGKKLTVTCSQNMNHEYMSWYRQDPGLGLRQIYYSMNVEVTDKGDVPEGYKVSRKEKRNFPLILESPSPNQTSLYFCASGMTGGVSGANVLTFGAGSRLTVL.

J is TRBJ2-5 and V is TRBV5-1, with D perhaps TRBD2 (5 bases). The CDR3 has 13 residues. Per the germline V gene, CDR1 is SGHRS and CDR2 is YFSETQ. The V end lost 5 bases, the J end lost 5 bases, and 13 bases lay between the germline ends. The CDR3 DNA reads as TGCGCCAGCAGTAGACGGGCGGGCGAGACCCAGTACTTC. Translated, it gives CASSRRAGETQYF.

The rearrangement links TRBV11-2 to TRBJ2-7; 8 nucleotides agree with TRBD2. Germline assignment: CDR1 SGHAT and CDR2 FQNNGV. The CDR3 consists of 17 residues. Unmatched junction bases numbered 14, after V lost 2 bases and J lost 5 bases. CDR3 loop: CASSLTRTSWGPHEQYF. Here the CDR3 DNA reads TGTGCCAGCAGCTTAACAAGGACTAGCTGGGGGCCCCACGAGCAGTACTTC.

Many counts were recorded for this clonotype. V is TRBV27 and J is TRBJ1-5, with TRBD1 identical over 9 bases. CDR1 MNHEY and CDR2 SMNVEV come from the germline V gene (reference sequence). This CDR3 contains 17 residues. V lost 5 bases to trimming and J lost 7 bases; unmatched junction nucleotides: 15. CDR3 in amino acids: CASSPPPGQGLRQPQHF. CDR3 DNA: TGTGCCAGCAGTCCCCCACCGGGACAGGGTTTGAGGCAGCCCCAGCATTTT.

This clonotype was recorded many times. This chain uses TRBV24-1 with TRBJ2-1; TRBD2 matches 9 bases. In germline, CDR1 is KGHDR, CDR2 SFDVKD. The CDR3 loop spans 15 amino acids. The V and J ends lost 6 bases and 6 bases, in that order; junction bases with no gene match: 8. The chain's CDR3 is CATSKAGGLSNEQFF. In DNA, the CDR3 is TGTGCCACCAGTAAAGCGGGAGGACTGTCCAATGAGCAGTTCTTC.

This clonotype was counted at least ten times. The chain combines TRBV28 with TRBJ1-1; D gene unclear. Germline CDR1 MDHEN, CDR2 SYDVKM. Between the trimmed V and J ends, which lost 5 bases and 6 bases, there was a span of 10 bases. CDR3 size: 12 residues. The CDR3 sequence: CASSTPGAEAFF. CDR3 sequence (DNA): TGTGCCAGCAGTACCCCAGGCGCTGAAGCTTTCTTT.

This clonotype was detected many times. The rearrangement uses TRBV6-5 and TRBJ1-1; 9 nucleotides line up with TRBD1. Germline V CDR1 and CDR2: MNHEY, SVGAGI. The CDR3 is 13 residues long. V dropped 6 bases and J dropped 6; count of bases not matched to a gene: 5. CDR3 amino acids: CASRYRGQSEAFF. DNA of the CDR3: TGTGCCAGCAGATACAGGGGGCAATCTGAAGCTTTCTTT.